The rows below give T cell receptor beta chains drawn from one sample of a study of control samples from healthy donors and cancer patients. TCRdb's table, derived via immunoSEQ multiplex PCR, lists solely in-frame clones and lacks some. Of about 410,000 clones in the sample, approximately 92% are singletons; the top ten hold about 6.3%. Sequences were obtained from PBMCs. Source of these receptors: a man aged 35 to 55 with head and neck cancer. CDR3s include the opening cysteine and the closing phenylalanine or tryptophan. Fields, in order: D gene, V gene, J gene, clone size, CDR3 protein, CDR3 DNA. The D gene is left open where the match is weak. Clone size appears in some rows only: once, few, many, or a class for an expanded clone.

d_call: .; v_call: TRBV5-1; j_call: TRBJ1-1; clone_size: .; cdr3_aa: CASSLAQGHTEAFF; cdr3_nt: TGCGCCAGCAGCTTGGCCCAGGGGCACACTGAAGCTTTCTTT
d_call: .; v_call: TRBV7-3; j_call: TRBJ1-2; clone_size: .; cdr3_aa: CASSMGGQKRGYTF; cdr3_nt: TGTGCCAGCTCTATGGGCGGCCAAAAAAGGGGCTACACCTTC
d_call: .; v_call: TRBV19; j_call: TRBJ1-4; clone_size: once; cdr3_aa: CASRDYSELFF; cdr3_nt: TGTGCCAGTAGGGACTACTCGGAACTGTTTTTT
d_call: .; v_call: TRBV21-1; j_call: TRBJ1-1; clone_size: .; cdr3_aa: CASSTRPGQITEAFF; cdr3_nt: TGTGCCAGCAGCACCCGGCCGGGACAGATCACTGAAGCTTTCTTT
d_call: TRBD1; v_call: TRBV2; j_call: TRBJ2-7; clone_size: .; cdr3_aa: CASRDTVGTGGSSYEQYF; cdr3_nt: TGTGCCAGCAGAGATACCGTCGGGACAGGGGGAAGCTCCTACGAGCAGTACTTC
d_call: .; v_call: TRBV7-9; j_call: TRBJ2-1; clone_size: .; cdr3_aa: CASSLGQTIEQFF; cdr3_nt: TGTGCCAGCAGCTTAGGCCAAACAATTGAGCAGTTCTTC
d_call: .; v_call: TRBV4-3; j_call: TRBJ2-1; clone_size: .; cdr3_aa: CASSQVTAREQFF; cdr3_nt: TGCGCCAGCAGCCAAGTGACAGCTCGGGAGCAGTTCTTC
d_call: TRBD1; v_call: TRBV3-1/TRBV3-2; j_call: TRBJ1-1; clone_size: .; cdr3_aa: CARGPSGGSATEAFF; cdr3_nt: TGTGCCAGGGGTCCCTCAGGGGGATCGGCCACTGAAGCTTTCTTT
d_call: TRBD1; v_call: TRBV4-1; j_call: TRBJ1-2; clone_size: once; cdr3_aa: CASSLNGQGALGYTF; cdr3_nt: TGCGCCAGCAGCCTTAACGGACAGGGGGCGCTTGGCTACACCTTC
d_call: TRBD1; v_call: TRBV10-1; j_call: TRBJ1-1; clone_size: .; cdr3_aa: CASRQNGRGRFEFPNTEAFF; cdr3_nt: TGCGCCAGCAGACAGAACGGCAGGGGGCGATTCGAATTCCCGAACACTGAAGCTTTCTTT
d_call: TRBD1; v_call: TRBV18; j_call: TRBJ1-1; clone_size: .; cdr3_aa: CASSPPTAGGYTEAFF; cdr3_nt: TGTGCCAGCTCACCACCAACGGCAGGGGGTTACACTGAAGCTTTCTTT
d_call: TRBD1; v_call: TRBV27; j_call: TRBJ2-7; clone_size: .; cdr3_aa: CASSLLRDRTYEQYF; cdr3_nt: TGTGCCAGCAGTTTATTACGGGACAGAACCTACGAGCAGTACTTC
d_call: .; v_call: TRBV7-9; j_call: TRBJ1-1; clone_size: .; cdr3_aa: CASSLGGVAEAFF; cdr3_nt: TGTGCCAGCAGCTTAGGGGGGGTAGCTGAAGCTTTCTTT
d_call: TRBD2; v_call: TRBV24-1; j_call: TRBJ2-5; clone_size: .; cdr3_aa: CATSPSRGGVETQYF; cdr3_nt: TGTGCCACCAGTCCCTCGCGGGGAGGGGTTGAGACCCAGTACTTC
d_call: .; v_call: TRBV19; j_call: TRBJ1-6; clone_size: .; cdr3_aa: CASMFGSRDNNSPLHF; cdr3_nt: TGTGCCAGTATGTTCGGGAGTCGAGATAACAATTCACCCCTCCACTTT
d_call: TRBD1; v_call: TRBV9; j_call: TRBJ2-7; clone_size: .; cdr3_aa: CASSVGTGSTYEQYF; cdr3_nt: TGTGCCAGCAGCGTGGGGACAGGGAGTACCTACGAGCAGTACTTC
d_call: .; v_call: TRBV7-9; j_call: TRBJ2-1; clone_size: .; cdr3_aa: CASSPTSSYNEQFF; cdr3_nt: TGTGCCAGCAGCCCTACTAGCTCCTACAATGAGCAGTTCTTC
d_call: .; v_call: TRBV2; j_call: TRBJ1-2; clone_size: .; cdr3_aa: CASKVGDTF; cdr3_nt: TGTGCCAGCAAGGTTGGGGACACCTTC
d_call: .; v_call: TRBV29-1; j_call: TRBJ1-1; clone_size: .; cdr3_aa: CSALTGSNTEAFF; cdr3_nt: TGCAGCGCCTTGACGGGCTCCAACACTGAAGCTTTCTTT
d_call: TRBD2; v_call: TRBV3-1/TRBV3-2; j_call: TRBJ2-3; clone_size: .; cdr3_aa: CASSQPGLAGLTDTQYF; cdr3_nt: TGTGCCAGCAGCCAACCAGGACTAGCGGGGCTCACAGATACGCAGTATTTT
d_call: .; v_call: TRBV27; j_call: TRBJ2-1; clone_size: .; cdr3_aa: CASSSWDRSYSEQFF; cdr3_nt: TGTGCCAGCTCGAGTTGGGACCGTTCTTACAGTGAGCAGTTCTTC
d_call: TRBD1; v_call: TRBV5-1; j_call: TRBJ1-1; clone_size: .; cdr3_aa: CASSVTGGNTEAFF; cdr3_nt: TGCGCCAGCAGCGTGACAGGGGGGAACACTGAAGCTTTCTTT
d_call: .; v_call: TRBV29-1; j_call: TRBJ2-7; clone_size: .; cdr3_aa: CSVEGRGYEQYF; cdr3_nt: TGCAGCGTTGAAGGCAGGGGATACGAGCAGTACTTC
d_call: TRBD2; v_call: TRBV9; j_call: TRBJ2-2; clone_size: .; cdr3_aa: CASSAGLAGGTGELFF; cdr3_nt: TGTGCCAGCAGCGCTGGACTAGCGGGGGGCACCGGGGAGCTGTTTTTT
d_call: .; v_call: TRBV29-1; j_call: TRBJ2-3; clone_size: .; cdr3_aa: CSVESDSTAQYF; cdr3_nt: TGCAGCGTTGAGTCCGACAGTACGGCGCAGTATTTT
d_call: TRBD1; v_call: TRBV6-6; j_call: TRBJ1-1; clone_size: .; cdr3_aa: CASSQGTGEAFF; cdr3_nt: TGTGCCAGCAGTCAAGGGACAGGTGAAGCTTTCTTT
d_call: TRBD2; v_call: TRBV7-9; j_call: TRBJ2-7; clone_size: .; cdr3_aa: CASSTRTSGKSSYEQYF; cdr3_nt: TGTGCCAGCAGCACCCGGACTAGCGGGAAGAGCTCCTACGAGCAGTACTTC
d_call: .; v_call: TRBV10-3; j_call: TRBJ1-1; clone_size: .; cdr3_aa: CAISLGGTEAFF; cdr3_nt: TGTGCCATCAGCCTGGGTGGGACTGAAGCTTTCTTT
d_call: TRBD1; v_call: TRBV6-5; j_call: TRBJ1-6; clone_size: .; cdr3_aa: CASSPDRDYNSPLHF; cdr3_nt: TGTGCCAGCAGTCCAGACAGGGACTATAATTCACCCCTCCACTTT
d_call: .; v_call: TRBV19; j_call: TRBJ2-7; clone_size: .; cdr3_aa: CASSIGQGDWGYEQYF; cdr3_nt: TGTGCCAGTAGTATAGGGCAGGGCGATTGGGGATACGAGCAGTACTTC
d_call: .; v_call: TRBV5-1; j_call: TRBJ2-4; clone_size: .; cdr3_aa: CASSTEARNIQYF; cdr3_nt: TGCGCCAGCAGTACGGAGGCCAGGAACATTCAGTACTTC
d_call: .; v_call: TRBV5-4; j_call: TRBJ2-3; clone_size: .; cdr3_aa: CASSLWAQRGVRDTQYF; cdr3_nt: TGTGCCAGCAGCTTATGGGCCCAACGGGGCGTTCGAGATACGCAGTATTTT
d_call: .; v_call: TRBV9; j_call: TRBJ2-7; clone_size: .; cdr3_aa: CASSTYGSYEQYF; cdr3_nt: TGTGCCAGCAGCACTTACGGCTCCTACGAGCAGTACTTC
d_call: .; v_call: TRBV12-3/TRBV12-4; j_call: TRBJ1-2; clone_size: .; cdr3_aa: CASSLNNLGYTF; cdr3_nt: TGTGCCAGCAGTTTAAACAACCTGGGCTACACCTTC
d_call: .; v_call: TRBV6-5; j_call: TRBJ1-1; clone_size: .; cdr3_aa: CASSYKAGRAFF; cdr3_nt: TGTGCCAGCAGTTATAAGGCCGGGCGAGCTTTCTTT
d_call: .; v_call: TRBV5-1; j_call: TRBJ2-1; clone_size: .; cdr3_aa: CATRWGWRTYNEQFF; cdr3_nt: TGCGCCACCCGCTGGGGGTGGAGGACCTACAATGAGCAGTTCTTC
d_call: .; v_call: TRBV27; j_call: TRBJ2-5; clone_size: .; cdr3_aa: CASSFRVQETQYF; cdr3_nt: TGTGCCAGCAGTTTCCGGGTCCAAGAGACCCAGTACTTC
d_call: TRBD1; v_call: TRBV7-9; j_call: TRBJ1-1; clone_size: .; cdr3_aa: CASSLGTGVTEAFF; cdr3_nt: TGTGCCAGCAGCTTAGGGACAGGGGTTACTGAAGCTTTCTTT
d_call: .; v_call: TRBV14; j_call: TRBJ1-3; clone_size: .; cdr3_aa: CASSQGSQGGNTIYF; cdr3_nt: TGTGCCAGCAGCCAAGGTTCCCAGGGGGGAAACACCATATATTTT
d_call: .; v_call: TRBV11-1; j_call: TRBJ2-5; clone_size: few; cdr3_aa: CASSPAGGLETQYF; cdr3_nt: TGTGCCAGCAGCCCTGCTGGGGGCCTGGAGACCCAGTACTTC
d_call: .; v_call: TRBV5-6; j_call: TRBJ1-4; clone_size: .; cdr3_aa: CASSLTATVNEKLFF; cdr3_nt: TGTGCCAGCAGCTTGACCGCGACAGTTAATGAAAAACTGTTTTTT
d_call: .; v_call: TRBV18; j_call: TRBJ1-2; clone_size: once; cdr3_aa: CASSQEGLNYGYTF; cdr3_nt: TGTGCCAGCTCACAGGAGGGCCTTAACTATGGCTACACCTTC
d_call: TRBD1; v_call: TRBV6-5; j_call: TRBJ2-5; clone_size: .; cdr3_aa: CASSRQGQTQETQYF; cdr3_nt: TGTGCCAGCAGCCGACAGGGACAGACTCAAGAGACCCAGTACTTC
d_call: .; v_call: TRBV6-4; j_call: TRBJ2-3; clone_size: .; cdr3_aa: CASSEGGQDTQYF; cdr3_nt: TGTGCCAGCAGTGAGGGGGGGCAGGATACGCAGTATTTT
d_call: .; v_call: TRBV3-1/TRBV3-2; j_call: TRBJ1-5; clone_size: .; cdr3_aa: CASSQDLSQPQHF; cdr3_nt: TGTGCCAGCAGCCAAGATTTGAGTCAGCCCCAGCATTTT
d_call: .; v_call: TRBV5-1; j_call: TRBJ2-7; clone_size: .; cdr3_aa: CASRPTPSYEQYF; cdr3_nt: TGCGCCAGCAGACCTACCCCGAGCTACGAGCAGTACTTC
d_call: TRBD1; v_call: TRBV4-1; j_call: TRBJ1-4; clone_size: .; cdr3_aa: CASSQGQSLEKLFF; cdr3_nt: TGCGCCAGCAGCCAGGGACAGAGTTTGGAAAAACTGTTTTTT
d_call: .; v_call: TRBV6-2/TRBV6-3; j_call: TRBJ2-2; clone_size: once; cdr3_aa: CASSYSRAGGELFF; cdr3_nt: TGTGCCAGCAGTTACTCGAGGGCGGGCGGGGAGCTGTTTTTT
d_call: .; v_call: TRBV29-1; j_call: TRBJ1-3; clone_size: .; cdr3_aa: CSVGPGAGNTIYF; cdr3_nt: TGCAGCGTCGGCCCGGGGGCAGGAAACACCATATATTTT
d_call: .; v_call: TRBV28; j_call: TRBJ2-2; clone_size: .; cdr3_aa: CASILASGNTGELFF; cdr3_nt: TGTGCCAGCATCCTCGCCTCCGGTAACACCGGGGAGCTGTTTTTT